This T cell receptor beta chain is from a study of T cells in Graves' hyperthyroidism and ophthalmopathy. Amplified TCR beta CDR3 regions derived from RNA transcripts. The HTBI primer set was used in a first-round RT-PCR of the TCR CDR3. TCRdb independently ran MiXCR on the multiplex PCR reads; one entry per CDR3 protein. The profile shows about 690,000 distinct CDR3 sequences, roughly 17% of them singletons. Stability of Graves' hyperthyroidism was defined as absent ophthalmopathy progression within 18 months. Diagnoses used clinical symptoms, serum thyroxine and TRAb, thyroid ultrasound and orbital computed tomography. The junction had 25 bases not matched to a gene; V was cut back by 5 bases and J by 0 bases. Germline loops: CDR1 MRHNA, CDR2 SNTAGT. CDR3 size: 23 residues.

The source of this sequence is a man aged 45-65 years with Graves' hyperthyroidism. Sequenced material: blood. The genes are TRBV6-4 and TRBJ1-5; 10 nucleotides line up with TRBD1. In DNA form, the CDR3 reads TGTGCCAGCAGTTACCCGACTTCCTTTCCGGGACAGGGGACGATCAGTAGCAATCAGCCCCAGCATTTT. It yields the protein CASSYPTSFPGQGTISSNQPQHF.